The subject of this entry is one TCR beta chain. The length of the CDR3 is 13 residues. Trimming cost V 4 bases and J 0 bases, with 6 bases left between them. CDR1 is KGHSH, CDR2 LQKENI, per germline. The data were taken from a study of blood T cell repertoires in COVID-19. Here immunoSEQ multiplex PCR was the method, and the copy in TCRdb shows in-frame clones only, minus some. Of approximately 40,000 clones in the sample, 87% were seen once. The origin of this receptor is a man between 60 and 70 years old with acute or convalescent COVID-19. The chain carries TRBV18 and TRBJ2-5, with D uncertain. The material sequenced was peripheral blood. DNA for the CDR3: TGTGCCAGCTCACTACAGTACCAAGAGACCCAGTACTTC. The encoded protein is CASSLQYQETQYF.